This T cell receptor (beta chain) was retrieved from a study of identical twins. Study-wide results and limits: Diverse VJ usage suggested most zero-insertion clonotypes were not invariant T cells. Those out-of-frame alpha sequences shared by twins showed an excess of low generation probability. Not following the same donors, the study drew its conclusions from cross-sectional statistical analysis.

There are many counts of this clonotype. Its specificity is unknown. TCRdb reprocessed the 5' RACE reads via MiXCR and lists one record per CDR3 protein. Of about 890,000 distinct CDR3 sequences in the sample, around an eighth are singletons; the top ten hold around 1.6%. This CDR3 has 15 amino acids. The V gene end was trimmed by 2 bases and the J gene end by 0 bases; junction bases not matched to a gene: 1. The germline CDR1 and CDR2 sequences are SGHRS and YFSETQ. The sample was also linked to a second study, of yellow fever vaccine responses in identical twins.

The gene calls are TRBV5-1 and TRBJ2-2, with 7 bases matching TRBD2. The specimen sequenced was PBMCs. This TCR came from a woman aged 18 to 35 in good health. In DNA, the CDR3 is TGCGCCAGCAGCTTCAGCGGGGCGAACACCGGGGAGCTGTTTTTT. Encoded protein: CASSFSGANTGELFF.